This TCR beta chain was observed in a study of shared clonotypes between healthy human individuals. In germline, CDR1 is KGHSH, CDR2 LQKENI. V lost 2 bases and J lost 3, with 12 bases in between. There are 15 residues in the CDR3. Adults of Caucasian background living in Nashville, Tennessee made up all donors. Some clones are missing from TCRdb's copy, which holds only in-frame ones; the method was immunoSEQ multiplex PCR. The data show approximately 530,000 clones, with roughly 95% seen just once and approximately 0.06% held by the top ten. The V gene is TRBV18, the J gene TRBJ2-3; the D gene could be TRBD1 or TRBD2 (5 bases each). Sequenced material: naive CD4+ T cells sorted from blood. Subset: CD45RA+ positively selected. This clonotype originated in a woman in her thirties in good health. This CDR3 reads CASSPGTEGTDTQYF. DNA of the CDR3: TGTGCCAGCTCACCAGGGACCGAAGGGACAGATACGCAGTATTTT.